A single sample is the source of the 10 T cell receptor beta chains below, sequenced in a study of T-cell reconstitution after alpha-beta-depleted transplantation in children (dated by TCRdb to 2016 to 2017). Library preparation was by PCR. Sequencer: Illumina HiSeq 2500. To normalize quantification of the TCRbeta repertoire, the TCR libraries were built with molecular barcoding that relied on unique molecular identifiers. The public reads were reanalyzed by TCRdb: fastp trimming at Q25, MiXCR alignment, in-frame beta chains only. Here each entry gathers all rows of one CDR3 protein and keeps the most common genes and DNA. Present in this sample are 200,000 to 300,000 distinct CDR3 sequences, more than 10% of which were seen just once. Jointly, the top ten make up 2.6% of the sample. The input for sequencing was PBMCs from the stem cell graft donor, taken from the stem cell graft. The receptors stem from a human donor who donated a stem cell graft to a child with acute lymphoblastic leukemia.

The chain links TRBV20-1 to TRBJ2-3; tentative D call: TRBD2 (6 bases). The CDR3 has 15 amino acids. CDR1 and CDR2 (germline): DFQATT, SNEGSKA (reference sequence). The V and J ends lost 1 base and 2 bases respectively, with 13 bases between them. This CDR3 reads CSARGVAEITDTQYF. As DNA, the CDR3 is TGCAGTGCTAGAGGAGTAGCGGAGATCACAGATACGCAGTATTTT.

This clonotype appeared many times. This rearrangement joins TRBV7-2 to TRBJ1-1; D call uncertain. Germline CDR1 reads SGHTA; CDR2 reads FQGNSA. The V gene lost 7 bases and the J gene lost 5 bases, with 11 bases spanning the gap. The CDR3 has 12 residues. The CDR3: CASNFPGTEAFF. DNA of the CDR3: TGTGCCAGCAACTTCCCGGGGACTGAAGCTTTCTTT.

The rearrangement links TRBV10-3 to TRBJ2-1; maybe TRBD2 (5 bases). Germline lookup yields CDR1 ENHRY and CDR2 SYGVKD. CDR3 size: 14 residues. Trimming took 5 bases from V and 8 from J, leaving 16 bases between them. The CDR3 nucleotides are TGTGCCATCAGTTCCGGAGCGACGGGGTATGAGCAGTTCTTC. Its translation is CAISSGATGYEQFF.

There are many counts of this clonotype. The genes are TRBV4-3 and TRBJ2-3; D gene ambiguous. V was trimmed by 4 bases and J by 4 bases, leaving 15 bases between them. In germline, CDR1 is LGHNA, CDR2 YSLEER. The CDR3 has 15 amino acids. The chain's CDR3 is CASSLAVGSADTQYF. In nucleotides, the CDR3 is TGCGCCAGCAGCCTGGCGGTCGGTAGTGCAGATACGCAGTATTTT.

In its sample, this clonotype was seen a few times. The genes are TRBV29-1 and TRBJ2-6; D is ambiguous. V was shortened by 0 bases and J by 15 bases, with 15 bases between the two germline ends. Germline CDR1 SQVTM, CDR2 ANQGSEA. The CDR3 spans 13 residues. The CDR3 nucleotides read TGCAGCGTTGAAGAACAGTCCGTTGCCGGCCTGACTTTC. Translating it yields CSVEEQSVAGLTF.

At least ten counts were recorded for this clonotype. V is TRBV7-2 and J is TRBJ1-1; no firm D call. CDR3 length equals 16 residues. Looked up from germline, CDR1 is SGHTA and CDR2 is FQGNSA. The V end was cut by 1 base, the J end by 0 bases, with 12 bases between. In DNA form, the CDR3 reads TGTGCCAGCAGCTTAGACCGGACCGCAATGAACACTGAAGCTTTCTTT. Translation: CASSLDRTAMNTEAFF.

This clonotype was detected many times. The rearrangement uses TRBV5-1 and TRBJ1-5; no definite D call. From germline, CDR1 is SGHRS and CDR2 YFSETQ. This CDR3 region has 14 residues. V was cut by 1 base and J by 5 bases, with 10 bases left in between. The CDR3 region is CASSLIPGDQPQHF. In DNA, the CDR3 is TGCGCCAGCAGCTTGATACCCGGGGATCAGCCCCAGCATTTT.

The rearrangement uses TRBV7-9 and TRBJ1-1; 9 positions match TRBD1. Germline V CDR1 and CDR2: SEHNR, FQNEAQ (reference sequence). The length of the CDR3 is 15 residues. J lost 3 bases, V lost 6 bases, and 8 bases had no gene match. The CDR3 reads CASSLTGGADTEAFF. CDR3 DNA: TGTGCCAGCAGTTTAACAGGGGGCGCGGACACTGAAGCTTTCTTT.

In its sample, this clonotype was seen a few times. The chain combines TRBV27 with TRBJ2-1; D is possibly TRBD1 (5 bases). Germline CDR1 and CDR2: MNHEY and SMNVEV (reference sequence). Trimming cost V 5 bases and J 8 bases, with 16 bases left between them. This CDR3 spans 14 amino acids. The CDR3: CASSLRTSRHEQFF. CDR3 in DNA: TGTGCCAGCAGTCTGAGGACAAGCCGGCATGAGCAGTTCTTC.

Regarding this clonotype: One end of the junction varies from germline; a read error may be responsible. The CDR3 spells CASSHSLQAYDQYF. CDR3 in DNA: TGTGCCAGCTCCCACAGCCTTCAGGCCTACGACCAGTACTTC. V and J are TRBV3-1 and TRBJ2-7, with no clear D. The CDR3 contains 14 residues. Germline V CDR1 and CDR2: LGHDT, YNNKEL (reference sequence).